This entry features one T cell receptor (beta chain) sequence. TCRdb keeps only in-frame clones here, not all; method: immunoSEQ multiplex PCR. The repertoire holds approximately 170,000 clones, 89% seen once, with about 1.9% in the top ten. These data come from a study of blood T cell repertoires in COVID-19. Background on the study: The cDNA or gDNA used as material had been derived from T cells, B-cell-depleted T cells, or PBMCs.

V was cut by 4 bases and J by 8 bases, with 11 bases left in between. This CDR3 has 11 residues. Germline assignment: CDR1 GTSNPN and CDR2 SVGIG (reference sequence). The TCR was taken from a young man who had recovered from COVID-19. Sequencing was performed on peripheral blood. The chain employs TRBV30 and TRBJ1-1, with D possibly being TRBD1 (6 bases). CDR3 nucleotides: TGTGCCTGGACCTGGCAGGGGGAAGCTTTCTTT. Protein sequence: CAWTWQGEAFF.